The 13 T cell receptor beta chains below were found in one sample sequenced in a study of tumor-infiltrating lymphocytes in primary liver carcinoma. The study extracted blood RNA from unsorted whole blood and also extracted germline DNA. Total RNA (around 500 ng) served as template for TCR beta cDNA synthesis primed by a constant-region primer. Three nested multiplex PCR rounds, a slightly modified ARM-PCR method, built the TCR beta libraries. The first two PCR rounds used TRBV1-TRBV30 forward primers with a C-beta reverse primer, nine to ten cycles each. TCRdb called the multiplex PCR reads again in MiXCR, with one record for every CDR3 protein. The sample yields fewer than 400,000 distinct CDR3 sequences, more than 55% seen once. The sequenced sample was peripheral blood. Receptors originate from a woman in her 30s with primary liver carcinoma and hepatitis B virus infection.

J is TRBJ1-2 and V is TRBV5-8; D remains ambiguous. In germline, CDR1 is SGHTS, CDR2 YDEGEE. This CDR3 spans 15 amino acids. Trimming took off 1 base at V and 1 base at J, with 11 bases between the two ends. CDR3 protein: CASSLRPFYNYGYTF. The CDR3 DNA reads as TGTGCCAGCAGCTTGCGTCCGTTCTATAACTATGGCTACACCTTC.

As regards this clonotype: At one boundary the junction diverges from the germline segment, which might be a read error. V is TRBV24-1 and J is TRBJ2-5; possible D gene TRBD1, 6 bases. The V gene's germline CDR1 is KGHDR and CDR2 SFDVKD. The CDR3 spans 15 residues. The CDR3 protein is CATSERQAGQEAQYF. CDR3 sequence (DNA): TGTGCCACCAGTGAACGACAGGCTGGGCAAGAGGCCCAGTACTTC.

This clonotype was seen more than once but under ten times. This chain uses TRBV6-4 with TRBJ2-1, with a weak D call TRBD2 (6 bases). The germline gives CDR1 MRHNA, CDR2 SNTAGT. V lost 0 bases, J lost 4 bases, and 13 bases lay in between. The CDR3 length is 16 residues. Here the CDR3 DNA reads TGTGCCAGCAGTGACTCTCGGCGGGATTATTACAATGAGCAGTTCTTC. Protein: CASSDSRRDYYNEQFF.

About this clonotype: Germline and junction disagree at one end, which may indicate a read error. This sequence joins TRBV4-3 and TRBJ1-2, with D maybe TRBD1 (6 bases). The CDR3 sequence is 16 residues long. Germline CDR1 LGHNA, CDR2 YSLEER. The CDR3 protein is CTSRRGAAAANYGYTF. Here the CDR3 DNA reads TGCACCAGCCGCCGGGGGGCGGCGGCAGCTAACTATGGCTACACCTTC.

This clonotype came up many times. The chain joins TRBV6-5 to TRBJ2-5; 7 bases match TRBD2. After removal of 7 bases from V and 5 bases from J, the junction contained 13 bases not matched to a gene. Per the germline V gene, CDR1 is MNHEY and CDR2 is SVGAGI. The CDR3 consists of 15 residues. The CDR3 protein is CASTIMREGLETQYF. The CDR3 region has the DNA TGTGCCAGCACGATCATGAGGGAGGGCCTCGAGACCCAGTACTTC.

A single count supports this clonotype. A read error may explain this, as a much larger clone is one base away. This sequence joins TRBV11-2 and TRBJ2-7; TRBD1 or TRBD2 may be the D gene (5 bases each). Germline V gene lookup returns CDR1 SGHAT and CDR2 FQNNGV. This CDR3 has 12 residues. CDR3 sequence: CAGGRTTYGQYF. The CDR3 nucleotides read TGTGCCGGGGGACGGACAACCTACGGGCAGTACTTC.

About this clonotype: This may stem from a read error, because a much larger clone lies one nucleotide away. Written as DNA, the CDR3 is TGCAGCGTTGGAGGCACCTACAATGATCAGTTCTTC. It translates to CSVGGTYNDQFF. The chain carries TRBV29-1 and TRBJ2-1, with unresolved D. From germline, CDR1 is SQVTM and CDR2 ANQGSEA. The CDR3 contains 12 residues.

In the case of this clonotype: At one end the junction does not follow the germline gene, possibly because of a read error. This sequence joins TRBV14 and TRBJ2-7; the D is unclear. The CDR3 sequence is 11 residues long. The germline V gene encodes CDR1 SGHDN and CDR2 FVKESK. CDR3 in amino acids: CASSQVSEQHF. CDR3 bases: TGTGCCAGCAGCCAAGTATCCGAGCAGCACTTC.

The CDR3 is CASKAQRYTGELFF. CDR3 sequence (DNA): TGTGCCAGCAAGGCCCAACGATACACCGGGGAGCTGTTTTTT. The chain is built from TRBV28 and TRBJ2-2; D ambiguous. V lost 7 bases and J lost 3, with 12 bases in between. The germline V gene encodes CDR1 MDHEN and CDR2 SYDVKM. CDR3 length equals 14 residues.

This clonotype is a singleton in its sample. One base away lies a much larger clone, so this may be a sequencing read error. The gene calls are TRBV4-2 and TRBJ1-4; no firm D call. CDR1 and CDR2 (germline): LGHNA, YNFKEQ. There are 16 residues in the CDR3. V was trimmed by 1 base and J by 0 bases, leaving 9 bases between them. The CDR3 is CASSQGDSATNEKLFF. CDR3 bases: TGTGCCAGCAGCCAAGGGGATAGTGCAACTAATGAAAAACTGTTTTTT.

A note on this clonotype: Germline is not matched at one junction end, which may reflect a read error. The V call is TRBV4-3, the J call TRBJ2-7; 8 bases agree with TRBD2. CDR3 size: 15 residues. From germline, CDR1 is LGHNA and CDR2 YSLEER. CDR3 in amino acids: CTSSQADSGIFEQYF. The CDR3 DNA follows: TGCACCAGCAGCCAAGCCGATAGCGGGATATTCGAGCAGTACTTC.

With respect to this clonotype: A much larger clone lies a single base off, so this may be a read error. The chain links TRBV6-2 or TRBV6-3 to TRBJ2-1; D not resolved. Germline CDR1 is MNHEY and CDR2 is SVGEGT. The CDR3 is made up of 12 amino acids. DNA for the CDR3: TGTACCAGCAGGAGAGTGAGTCATGAGCAGTTCTTC. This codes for CTSRRVSHEQFF.

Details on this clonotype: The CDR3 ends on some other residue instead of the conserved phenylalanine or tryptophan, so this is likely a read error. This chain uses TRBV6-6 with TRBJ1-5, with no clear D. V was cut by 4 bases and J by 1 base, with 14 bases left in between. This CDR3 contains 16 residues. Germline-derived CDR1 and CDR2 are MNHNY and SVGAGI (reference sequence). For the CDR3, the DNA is TGTGCCAGCAGTTTTGTCCCCTCGGCAAGCAATCAGCCCCAGCATCTT. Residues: CASSFVPSASNQPQHL.